The rows below give T cell receptor beta chains drawn from one sample of a study of blood T cell repertoires in COVID-19. Some clones are missing from TCRdb's copy, which holds only in-frame ones; the method was immunoSEQ multiplex PCR. The table includes tens of thousands of clones, roughly 82% detected once. What was sequenced was peripheral blood. These receptors came from a woman aged 80 or over with acute or convalescent COVID-19. CDR3s include the opening cysteine and the closing phenylalanine or tryptophan. Clone size is given for some rows only: seen once, a few or many times, or a class if the clone is expanded.

CASSEPGGRYGYTF	NA	TRBJ1-2	14	TRBV25-1
CATCPYPGQNTEAFF	once	TRBJ1-1	15	TRBV19
CASSYRLDSGEWEQYF	NA	TRBJ2-7	16	TRBV6-5
CASSKTDRSSPLHF	NA	TRBJ1-6	14	TRBV3-1/TRBV3-2
CASSPRDRGRQYF	once	TRBJ2-7	13	TRBV3-1/TRBV3-2
CASSPRGGTYNEQFF	few	TRBJ2-1	15	TRBV2
CASSFAGGETQYF	NA	TRBJ2-5	13	TRBV5-1
CASSLGTFGETQYF	NA	TRBJ2-5	14	TRBV19
CASSQGSAADTEAFF	NA	TRBJ1-1	15	TRBV3-1/TRBV3-2
CASSRDREGEQYF	NA	TRBJ2-7	13	TRBV7-7
CAPEKTGTSGGSSYNEQFF	NA	TRBJ2-1	19	TRBV10-1
CASSQVQSYGYTF	NA	TRBJ1-2	13	TRBV3-1/TRBV3-2
CASSPRQDTSQETQYF	NA	TRBJ2-5	16	TRBV11-2
CASSYKLMNSYEQYF	NA	TRBJ2-7	15	TRBV6-2/TRBV6-3
CASSFKGAPYEQYF	NA	TRBJ2-7	14	TRBV5-4
CSVEDPDRGNTEAFF	NA	TRBJ1-1	15	TRBV29-1
CASMVSGSTDTQYF	NA	TRBJ2-3	14	TRBV10-2
CASSTTGTGLTEAFF	NA	TRBJ1-1	15	TRBV5-4
CASRRGTGENQPQHF	few	TRBJ1-5	15	TRBV5-1
CASSLRGGGGETQYF	NA	TRBJ2-5	15	TRBV5-4
CASSYYNFQGYEQYF	NA	TRBJ2-7	15	TRBV6-6
CASSQPRTGGTRGQETQYF	NA	TRBJ2-5	19	TRBV3-1/TRBV3-2
CASSKGVHEQYF	NA	TRBJ2-7	12	TRBV2
CASSHGDRIHYTQYF	once	TRBJ2-3	15	TRBV16
CASSLSRPGGNEQFF	NA	TRBJ2-1	15	TRBV7-9
CASSLPGQGAGTQYF	NA	TRBJ2-3	15	TRBV5-4
CASSVEFSGQGDVF	NA	TRBJ2-1	14	TRBV9
CASSPGGRNYGYTF	NA	TRBJ1-2	14	TRBV5-8